This TCR beta chain was retrieved from a study of blood T cell repertoires in COVID-19. Overall study context: COVID-19 samples, acute and convalescent, were from the United States, Italy and Spain. T cells, B-cell-depleted T cells, or PBMCs supplied cDNA or gDNA.

Assignment of participants to cohorts was predicated upon participant-reported clinical history. The CDR3 is made up of 12 amino acids. Germline lookup yields CDR1 SGHDT and CDR2 YYEEEE. V lost 4 bases and J lost 8, with 10 bases in between. Sequencing used immunoSEQ multiplex PCR; TCRdb keeps in-frame clones, though not all of them. The repertoire includes about 330,000 clones, 87% of them detected once, and about 0.93% sits in the top ten. The genes are TRBV5-6 and TRBJ2-1; possibly TRBD1 for D (5 bases). This clonotype was sampled from a woman aged 25 to 45 who had recovered from COVID-19. Sequencing input: PBMCs or T cells enriched from blood (not recorded which). The CDR3 region has the DNA TGTGCCAGCAGCGGACAAGTTGATGAGCAGTTCTTC. Residues: CASSGQVDEQFF.